The entry that follows covers one T cell receptor beta chain sequence. The CDR3 totals 14 residues. V was cut by 3 bases and J by 7 bases, with 18 bases left in between. Germline V lookup: CDR1 DFQATT, CDR2 SNEGSKA (reference sequence). The data were taken from a study of blood T cell repertoires in COVID-19. For the study at large: Sample material is recorded as cDNA or gDNA derived from T cells, B-cell-depleted T cells, or PBMCs.

One Seattle source followed patients from active infection through their disease course. The data were produced by immunoSEQ multiplex PCR, yet TCRdb's version contains in-frame clones alone and is incomplete. The sample has 260,000 or so clones, roughly 81% seen once; the top ten hold 7.5%. V is TRBV20-1 and J is TRBJ2-5; D is perhaps TRBD1 (6 bases). The receptor was isolated from a woman of 80 years or more with COVID-19, enrolled during active disease. Sample: peripheral blood. The CDR3 loop reads CSASKGLTRGTQYF. In nucleotides, the CDR3 is TGCAGTGCTAGTAAGGGGTTGACCAGGGGGACCCAGTACTTC.